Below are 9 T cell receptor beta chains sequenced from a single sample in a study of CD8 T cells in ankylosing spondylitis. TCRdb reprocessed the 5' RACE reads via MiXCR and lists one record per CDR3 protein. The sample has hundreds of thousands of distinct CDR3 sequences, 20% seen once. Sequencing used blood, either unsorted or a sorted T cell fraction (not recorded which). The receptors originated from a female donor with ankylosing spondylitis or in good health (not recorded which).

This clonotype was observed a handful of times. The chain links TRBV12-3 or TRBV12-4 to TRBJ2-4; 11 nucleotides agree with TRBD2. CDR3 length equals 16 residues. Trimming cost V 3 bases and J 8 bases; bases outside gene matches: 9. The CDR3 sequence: CASSLGTSGGRDIQYF. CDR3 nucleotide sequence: TGTGCCAGCAGTTTGGGGACTAGCGGAGGGAGGGACATTCAGTACTTC.

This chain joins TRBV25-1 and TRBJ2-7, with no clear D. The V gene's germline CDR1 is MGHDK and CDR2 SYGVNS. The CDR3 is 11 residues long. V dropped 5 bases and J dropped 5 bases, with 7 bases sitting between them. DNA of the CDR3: TGTGCCAGCAGTTGGCACGACGAGCAGTACTTC. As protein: CASSWHDEQYF.

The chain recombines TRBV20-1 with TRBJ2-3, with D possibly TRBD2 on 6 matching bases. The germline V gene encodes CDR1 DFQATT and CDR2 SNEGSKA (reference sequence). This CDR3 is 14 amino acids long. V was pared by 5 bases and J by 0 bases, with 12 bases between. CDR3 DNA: TGCAGTGCTGGAGGGACTCCTAGCACAGATACGCAGTATTTT. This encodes CSAGGTPSTDTQYF.

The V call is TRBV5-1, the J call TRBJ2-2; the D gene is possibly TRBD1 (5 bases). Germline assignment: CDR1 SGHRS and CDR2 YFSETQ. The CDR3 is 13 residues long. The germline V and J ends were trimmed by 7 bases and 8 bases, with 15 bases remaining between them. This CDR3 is CASADQGKGELFF. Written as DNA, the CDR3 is TGCGCCAGCGCGGACCAGGGCAAGGGGGAGCTGTTTTTT.

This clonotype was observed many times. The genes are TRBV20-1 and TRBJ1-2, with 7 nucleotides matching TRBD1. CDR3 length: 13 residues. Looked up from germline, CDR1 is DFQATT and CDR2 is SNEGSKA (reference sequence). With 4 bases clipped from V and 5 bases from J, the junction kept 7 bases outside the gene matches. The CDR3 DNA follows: TGCAGTGCTAAGGAGGGGGCTGGTTATGGCTACACCTTC. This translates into CSAKEGAGYGYTF.

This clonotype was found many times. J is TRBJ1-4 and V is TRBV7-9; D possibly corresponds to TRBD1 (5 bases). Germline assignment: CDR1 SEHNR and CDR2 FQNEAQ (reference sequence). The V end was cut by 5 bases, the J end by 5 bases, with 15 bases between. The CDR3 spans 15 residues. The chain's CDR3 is CASSGTGTANEKLFF. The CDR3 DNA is TGTGCCAGCAGCGGAACCGGGACTGCGAATGAAAAACTGTTTTTT.

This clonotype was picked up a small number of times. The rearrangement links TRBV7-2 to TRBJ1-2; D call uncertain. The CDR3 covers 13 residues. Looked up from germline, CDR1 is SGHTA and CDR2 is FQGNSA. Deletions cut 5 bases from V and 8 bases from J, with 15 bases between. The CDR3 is CASSTSQTEGYTF. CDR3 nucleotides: TGTGCCAGCAGCACTTCCCAAACGGAGGGCTACACCTTC.

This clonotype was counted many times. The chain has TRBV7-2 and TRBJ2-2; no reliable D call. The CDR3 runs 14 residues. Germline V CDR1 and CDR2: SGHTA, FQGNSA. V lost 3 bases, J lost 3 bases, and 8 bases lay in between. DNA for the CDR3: TGTGCCAGCAGCTTGCTTGGGGACACCGGGGAGCTGTTTTTT. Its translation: CASSLLGDTGELFF.

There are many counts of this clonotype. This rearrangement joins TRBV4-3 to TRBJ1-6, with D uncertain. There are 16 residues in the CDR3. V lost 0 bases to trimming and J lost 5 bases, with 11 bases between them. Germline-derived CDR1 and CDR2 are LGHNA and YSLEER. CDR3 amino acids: CASSQDHLADNSPLHF. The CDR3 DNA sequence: TGCGCCAGCAGCCAAGATCATCTTGCAGATAATTCACCCCTCCACTTT.